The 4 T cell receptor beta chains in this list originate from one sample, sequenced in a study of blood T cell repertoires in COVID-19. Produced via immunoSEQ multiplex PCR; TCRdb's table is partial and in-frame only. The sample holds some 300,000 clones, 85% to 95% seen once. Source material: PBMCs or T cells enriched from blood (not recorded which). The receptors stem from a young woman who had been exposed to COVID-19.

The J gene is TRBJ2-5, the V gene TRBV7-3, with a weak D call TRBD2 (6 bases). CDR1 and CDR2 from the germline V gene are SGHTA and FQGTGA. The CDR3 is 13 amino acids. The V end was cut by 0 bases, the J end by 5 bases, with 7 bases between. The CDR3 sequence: CASSLTGTETQYF. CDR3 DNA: TGTGCCAGCAGCTTAACGGGGACTGAGACCCAGTACTTC.

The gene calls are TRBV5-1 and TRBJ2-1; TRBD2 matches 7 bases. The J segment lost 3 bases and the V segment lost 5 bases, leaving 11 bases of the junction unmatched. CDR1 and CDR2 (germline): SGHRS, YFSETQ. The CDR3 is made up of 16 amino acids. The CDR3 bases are TGCGCCAGCAGTCTGTCGATGCGGGAGATCTACAATGAGCAGTTCTTC. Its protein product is CASSLSMREIYNEQFF.

CDR3 region: CASSPPGGTEAFF. CDR3 sequence (DNA): TGTGCCAGCAGCCCCCCGGGAGGGACTGAAGCTTTCTTT. This sequence joins TRBV13 and TRBJ1-1; D remains ambiguous. The CDR3 has 13 amino acids. V was shortened by 5 bases and J by 5 bases, with 12 bases between the two germline ends. Germline V lookup: CDR1 PRHDT, CDR2 FYEKMQ (reference sequence). The full variable domain, completed using reference TRBV13 and TRBJ1-1, is AAGVIQSPRHLIKEKRETATLKCYPIPRHDTVYWYQQGPGQDPQFLISFYEKMQSDKGSIPDRFSAQQFSDYHSELNMSSLELGDSALYFCASSPPGGTEAFFGQGTRLTVV.

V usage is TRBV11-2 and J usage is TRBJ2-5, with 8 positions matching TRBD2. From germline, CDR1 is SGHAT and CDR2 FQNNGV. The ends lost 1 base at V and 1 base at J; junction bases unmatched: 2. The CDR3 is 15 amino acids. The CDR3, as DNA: TGTGCCAGCAGCTTAGGGGCGGGGGGCCAAGAGACCCAGTACTTC. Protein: CASSLGAGGQETQYF. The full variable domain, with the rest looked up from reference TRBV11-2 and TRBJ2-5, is EAGVAQSPRYKIIEKRQSVAFWCNPISGHATLYWYQQILGQGPKLLIQFQNNGVVDDSQLPKDRFSAERLKGVDSTLKIQPAKLEDSAVYLCASSLGAGGQETQYFGPGTRLLVL.